Shown below are 20 T cell receptor beta chains from a single sample sequenced in a study of post-analysis software for immune sequencing data. Overall study results and limits: There were five or six TRBV segments more frequent in patients than controls, and TRBV5-6, TRBV5-1 and TRBV20-1 were among them.

These receptors lack a known antigen. TCR beta libraries were prepared from cDNA with unique molecular identifiers. TCRdb re-derived calls from the PCR reads in MiXCR, one entry per CDR3 protein. The profile shows about 680,000 distinct CDR3 sequences, 55% to 60% of them singletons. What was sequenced was blood. The receptors shown here come from a girl aged 2 to 9 with multiple sclerosis.

This clonotype occurred a few times. V is TRBV5-1 and J is TRBJ2-1; TRBD2 aligns across 10 bases. With V trimmed by 2 bases and J by 9 bases, 8 bases remained unmatched. CDR3 length equals 15 residues. Germline V gives CDR1 SGHRS, CDR2 YFSETQ. The CDR3 DNA reads TGCGCCAGCAGCTTATCCCTAGCGGGAGTGGGTGAGCAGTTCTTC. Protein sequence: CASSLSLAGVGEQFF.

The V and J genes are TRBV20-1 and TRBJ2-7; D possibly corresponds to TRBD2 (5 bases). CDR1 and CDR2 (germline): DFQATT, SNEGSKA (reference sequence). With 3 bases removed from V and 1 base from J, the gap between germline ends came to 7 bases. The CDR3 is 12 amino acids. CDR3 loop: CSARSGSYEQYF. DNA of the CDR3: TGCAGTGCTAGGTCGGGGTCCTACGAGCAGTACTTC.

The chain employs TRBV7-9 and TRBJ2-7, with TRBD1 matching 9 bases. V dropped 6 bases and J dropped 4; count of bases not matched to a gene: 16. This CDR3 contains 17 residues. The V gene's germline CDR1 is SEHNR and CDR2 FQNEAQ (reference sequence). As DNA, the CDR3 is TGTGCCAGCAGACCCTCCGTCGTGAAACAGGGGGCTTACGAGCAGTACTTC. Protein product: CASRPSVVKQGAYEQYF. Filled out from reference TRBV7-9 and TRBJ2-7, the complete variable domain reads DTGVSQNPRHKITKRGQNVTFRCDPISEHNRLYWYRQTLGQGPEFLTYFQNEAQLEKSRLLSDRFSAERPKGSFSTLEIQRTEQGDSAMYLCASRPSVVKQGAYEQYFGPGTRLTVT.

This clonotype has a handful of counts. V and J are TRBV20-1 and TRBJ2-3; 9 bases agree with TRBD1. Trimming at V came to 4 bases and at J to 4 bases, leaving 6 bases not matched to a gene. Germline V gives CDR1 DFQATT, CDR2 SNEGSKA (reference sequence). The CDR3 contains 14 residues. The CDR3 spells CSATLTGGADTQYF. The DNA for the CDR3 is TGCAGTGCTACCCTGACAGGGGGAGCAGATACGCAGTATTTT.

This clonotype was counted a few times. CDR3 DNA sequence: TGTGCCACCAGCAGCGGGAGGGATTCCTACGAGCAGTACTTC. As protein: CATSSGRDSYEQYF. V usage is TRBV15 and J usage is TRBJ2-7, with TRBD2 identical over 8 bases. CDR3 size: 14 residues. The ends lost 3 bases at V and 1 base at J; junction bases unmatched: 2. Germline lookup yields CDR1 LNHNV and CDR2 YYDKDF (reference sequence).

This chain joins TRBV6-2 or TRBV6-3 and TRBJ2-1; TRBD2 matches 11 bases. The CDR3 loop spans 19 amino acids. CDR1 and CDR2 from the germline V gene are MNHEY and SVGEGT. V gave up 4 bases and J gave up 5 bases; unmatched junction bases: 16. For the CDR3, the DNA is TGTGCCAGCAGTTCTCGAGGGGGTCTAGCGGGGGGCCGTAACAATGAGCAGTTCTTC. Translation gives CASSSRGGLAGGRNNEQFF.

V is TRBV12-5 and J is TRBJ1-2; D may be TRBD1 (5 bases). V dropped 1 base and J dropped 3 bases, with 9 bases sitting between them. The CDR3 runs to 14 residues. The germline CDR1 and CDR2 sequences are LGHNT and FRNRAP. CDR3 residues: CASGLGGSYYGYTF. The CDR3 region has the DNA TGTGCTAGTGGTTTGGGGGGGTCCTACTATGGCTACACCTTC. The variable domain in full, with the rest retrieved from reference TRBV12-5 and TRBJ1-2, is DARVTQTPRHKVTEMGQEVTMRCQPILGHNTVFWYRQTMMQGLELLAYFRNRAPLDDSGMPKDRFSAEMPDATLATLKIQPSEPRDSAVYFCASGLGGSYYGYTFGSGTRLTVV.

V usage is TRBV18 and J usage is TRBJ2-1; 12 bases match TRBD2. Germline CDR1 reads KGHSH; CDR2 reads LQKENI. The CDR3 runs to 16 residues. V lost 2 bases and J lost 7; bases outside the gene matches: 6. The chain's CDR3 is CASSPWTSGNENEQFF. CDR3 in DNA: TGTGCCAGCTCACCATGGACTAGCGGGAATGAAAATGAGCAGTTCTTC.

The chain couples TRBV3-1 to TRBJ2-1, with 10 nucleotides matching TRBD2. In germline, CDR1 is LGHDT, CDR2 YNNKEL (reference sequence). V shed 6 bases and J 7 bases; nucleotides not matched to a gene: 9. The CDR3 loop spans 15 amino acids. CDR3 coding DNA: TGTGCCAGCAGACAATTAGCGGGGGGAGGGAATGAGCAGTTCTTC. Translation gives CASRQLAGGGNEQFF.

V and J are TRBV6-2 or TRBV6-3 and TRBJ2-6; 8 bases are a match to TRBD1. J was trimmed by 0 bases and V by 6 bases; bases with no gene match: 7. The CDR3 runs 17 residues. Germline lookup yields CDR1 MNHEY and CDR2 SVGEGT. CDR3 protein: CASSRDRFLSGANVLTF. The CDR3 DNA follows: TGTGCCAGCAGCCGGGACAGGTTCCTCTCTGGGGCCAACGTCCTGACTTTC.

This clonotype appeared once. Relative to the germline gene, one junction end is altered; a read error may explain this. The chain combines TRBV12-3 or TRBV12-4 with TRBJ2-5; 11 bases align to TRBD2. This CDR3 region has 14 residues. The DNA of the CDR3 is TGTGCCAGCAGTCTAGCGGGGGGTCAGGATGAGCAGTACTTC. Translation gives CASSLAGGQDEQYF.

The CDR3 reads CSVGDGTNTEAFF. The CDR3 DNA reads as TGCAGCGTCGGGGACGGGACGAACACTGAAGCTTTCTTT. The chain uses TRBV29-1 and TRBJ1-1, with D perhaps TRBD1 (5 bases). Trimming cost V 6 bases and J 1 base, with 12 bases left between them. The germline V gene encodes CDR1 SQVTM and CDR2 ANQGSEA. The CDR3 extends over 13 amino acids.

The V gene is TRBV12-3 or TRBV12-4, the J gene TRBJ1-2; no clear D. CDR3 length: 14 residues. V lost 7 bases and J lost 6, with 18 bases in between. CDR3 sequence: CASTTLMGSDGYTF. The CDR3 DNA reads TGTGCCAGCACCACTCTAATGGGTTCGGATGGCTACACCTTC.

This clonotype was seen more than once but under ten times. The V and J genes are TRBV7-3 and TRBJ1-1; D not resolved. The CDR3 spans 14 residues. V was shortened by 1 base and J by 0 bases, with 6 bases between the two germline ends. CDR1 and CDR2 (germline): SGHTA, FQGTGA. CDR3 coding DNA: TGTGCCAGCAGCTTAAATGGCATGAACACTGAAGCTTTCTTT. Encoded protein: CASSLNGMNTEAFF.

This rearrangement joins TRBV2 to TRBJ1-1; D not resolved. The CDR3 spans 14 residues. Germline V lookup: CDR1 SNHLY, CDR2 FYNNEI. Deletions cut 7 bases from V and 0 bases from J, with 12 bases between. The DNA of the CDR3 is TGTGCCAGCACCCGAGCGGTTATGAACACTGAAGCTTTCTTT. This codes for CASTRAVMNTEAFF.

V and J are TRBV27 and TRBJ2-5, with D tentatively TRBD2 (6 bases). CDR1 is MNHEY, CDR2 SMNVEV, per germline (reference sequence). V was trimmed by 6 bases and J by 4 bases, leaving 12 bases between them. This CDR3 spans 13 amino acids. CDR3 residues: CASRLIGGETQYF. DNA for the CDR3: TGTGCCAGCAGACTTATCGGGGGAGAGACCCAGTACTTC.

V usage is TRBV29-1 and J usage is TRBJ2-7; 8 bases align to TRBD2. The CDR3 sequence is 13 residues long. Germline assignment: CDR1 SQVTM and CDR2 ANQGSEA. The junction had 8 bases not matched to a gene; V was cut back by 7 bases and J by 3 bases. The DNA for the CDR3 is TGCAGCGCAGCCCAGGGACTAGACTACGAGCAGTACTTC. This encodes CSAAQGLDYEQYF.

The chain's CDR3 is CASSQGRNQETQYF. The CDR3, as DNA: TGTGCCAGCAGTCAGGGGCGCAACCAAGAGACCCAGTACTTC. This chain joins TRBV2 and TRBJ2-5; a weak D match, TRBD1 (6 bases). V lost 5 bases to trimming and J lost 0 bases, with 10 bases between them. The germline gives CDR1 SNHLY, CDR2 FYNNEI. The CDR3 covers 14 residues. The whole variable domain, filled in from reference TRBV2 and TRBJ2-5, reads EPEVTQTPSHQVTQMGQEVILRCVPISNHLYFYWYRQILGQKVEFLVSFYNNEISEKSEIFDDQFSVERPDGSNFTLKIRSTKLEDSAMYFCASSQGRNQETQYFGPGTRLLVL.

This clonotype was seen only a few times. V is TRBV10-2 and J is TRBJ2-1, with 8 bases aligning to TRBD2. V lost 2 bases and J lost 3; bases outside the gene matches: 0. Germline V gene sequence: CDR1 WSHSY, CDR2 SAAADI. The CDR3 runs to 14 residues. The CDR3 sequence: CASSEAGGYNEQFF. DNA of the CDR3: TGCGCCAGCAGTGAGGCGGGAGGCTACAATGAGCAGTTCTTC.

The V and J genes are TRBV7-8 and TRBJ1-2; no reliable D call. Trimming cost V 5 bases and J 0 bases, with 13 bases left between them. The germline gives CDR1 SGHVS, CDR2 FQNEAQ. CDR3 length: 15 amino acids. DNA of the CDR3: TGTGCCAGCAGCCCTAAAGATCCAGCTAACTATGGCTACACCTTC. The encoded protein is CASSPKDPANYGYTF.